This TCR beta chain was recovered during a study of T cell responses to AZD1222 COVID-19 vaccine. Assay: immunoSEQ multiplex PCR; the TCRdb copy retains only in-frame clones and omits some. The profile shows 200,000 to 250,000 clones, around 94% of them singletons. The CDR3 contains 14 residues. The germline V gene encodes CDR1 SGDLS and CDR2 YYNGEE. Trimming removed 4 bases from V and 5 bases from J, with 15 bases in between. This rearrangement joins TRBV9 to TRBJ1-2; no definite D call. This material consisted of peripheral blood, taken 28 days after the second dose of the MenACWY control vaccine. The source is an adult who received the MenACWY meningococcal vaccine as a control. This CDR3 is CASSLRSGGYGYTF. CDR3 bases: TGTGCCAGCAGCTTGAGGTCCGGAGGGTATGGCTACACCTTC.